The next 31 T cell receptor beta chains were all read from a single sample in a study of Ad26.COV2.S vaccination and SARS-CoV-2 variants. The sample's treatment: some 19 received Ad26.COV2.S at low or high dose, single or two shots; five or six received placebo; per-sample allocation not given. Material that was analyzed had been drawn on day 63 after the first vaccine or placebo injection. Data came from immunoSEQ multiplex PCR; TCRdb stores just in-frame clones and leaves some out. This table has a few hundred thousand clones, about 80% appearing once. The sequencing here drew on peripheral blood, taken in a trial of Ad26.COV2.S vaccine versus placebo. These receptor sequences come from a person between 18 and 60 years old who received the Ad26.COV2.S COVID-19 vaccine or a placebo.

The chain uses TRBV4-1 and TRBJ2-3, with D possibly being TRBD2 (6 bases). V dropped 1 base and J dropped 0 bases, with 8 bases sitting between them. The CDR3 covers 15 residues. CDR1 is MGHRA and CDR2 is YSYEKL in the germline V gene. The CDR3 loop reads CASSQGRGSTDTQYF. CDR3 nucleotide sequence: TGCGCCAGCAGCCAAGGGAGGGGTAGCACAGATACGCAGTATTTT.

This clone has only one observation. The rearrangement uses TRBV11-3 and TRBJ1-1; unclear D gene. Germline CDR1 reads SGHNT; CDR2 reads YENEEA. The germline V and J ends were trimmed by 0 bases and 4 bases, with 6 bases remaining between them. This CDR3 has 13 amino acids. The CDR3 reads CASSLDLSTEAFF. DNA of the CDR3: TGTGCCAGCAGCTTAGATCTTAGCACTGAAGCTTTCTTT.

The chain is built from TRBV2 and TRBJ2-3; 14 bases map to TRBD2. The germline gives CDR1 SNHLY, CDR2 FYNNEI. The CDR3 totals 14 residues. J lost 5 bases, V lost 6 bases, and 1 base had no gene match. CDR3 DNA sequence: TGTGCCAGCAGCGGGACTAGCGGGAGAGATACGCAGTATTTT. Its protein is CASSGTSGRDTQYF.

This chain connects TRBV2 to TRBJ2-7; D possibly corresponds to TRBD1 (6 bases). CDR3 size: 16 residues. Looked up from germline, CDR1 is SNHLY and CDR2 is FYNNEI. V was clipped by 0 bases and J by 5 bases, with 17 bases between them. DNA of the CDR3: TGTGCCAGCAGTGAAGCGCTACCACGTCAGGGGAACGAGCAGTACTTC. Its protein product is CASSEALPRQGNEQYF.

This clone showed up just once. The CDR3 protein is CASSADGQGRTEAFF. CDR3 nucleotide sequence: TGTGCCAGCAGCGCGGATGGACAGGGGCGGACTGAAGCTTTCTTT. The chain carries TRBV13 and TRBJ1-1; TRBD1 matches 9 bases. With V trimmed by 5 bases and J by 5 bases, 9 bases remained unmatched. The V gene's germline CDR1 is PRHDT and CDR2 FYEKMQ (reference sequence). The CDR3 is 15 amino acids.

The V call is TRBV7-2, the J call TRBJ1-2; D may be TRBD1 (5 bases). CDR1 and CDR2 (germline): SGHTA, FQGNSA. This CDR3 is 15 amino acids long. V was clipped by 2 bases and J by 4 bases, with 14 bases between them. In nucleotides, the CDR3 is TGTGCCAGCAGCTTAAGAGTCACAGGCCTCTATGGCTACACCTTC. It codes for CASSLRVTGLYGYTF. Full variable domain (missing parts from reference TRBV7-2 and TRBJ1-2): GAGVSQSPSNKVTEKGKDVELRCDPISGHTALYWYRQSLGQGLEFLIYFQGNSAPDKSGLPSDRFSAERTGGSVSTLTIQRTQQEDSAVYLCASSLRVTGLYGYTFGSGTRLTVV.

This clone was observed once. The J gene is TRBJ2-7, the V gene TRBV6-2 or TRBV6-3; D could derive from TRBD1 or TRBD2 (6 bases each). CDR1 and CDR2 from the germline V gene are MNHEY and SVGEGT. This CDR3 region has 14 residues. The V end was cut by 5 bases, the J end by 7 bases, with 18 bases between. CDR3 DNA sequence: TGTGCCAGCAGTCAACAGGGAGGACTGAGTGAGCAGTACTTC. Translation gives CASSQQGGLSEQYF.

The rearrangement uses TRBV5-4 and TRBJ1-3; D perhaps matches TRBD1 (5 bases). V was trimmed by 3 bases and J by 0 bases, leaving 10 bases between them. The CDR3 has 15 amino acids. Germline V lookup: CDR1 SGHNT, CDR2 YYREEE (reference sequence). This chain's CDR3 is CASSSGPYSGNTIYF. CDR3 bases: TGTGCCAGCAGCTCGGGACCCTACTCTGGAAACACCATATATTTT.

This sequence joins TRBV9 and TRBJ1-1; D is uncertain. Germline values: CDR1 SGDLS, CDR2 YYNGEE. Trimming stripped 5 bases from V and 0 bases from J, with 5 bases between. CDR3 length: 12 amino acids. The CDR3 sequence: CASRGMNTEAFF. CDR3 sequence (DNA): TGTGCCAGCAGGGGGATGAACACTGAAGCTTTCTTT.

This chain uses TRBV5-1 with TRBJ2-1, with 9 bases aligning to TRBD2. The germline V gene encodes CDR1 SGHRS and CDR2 YFSETQ. The CDR3 is made up of 15 amino acids. V shed 4 bases and J 2 bases; nucleotides not matched to a gene: 4. The CDR3 region is CASSDGTSPYNEQFF. The CDR3 bases are TGCGCCAGCAGCGACGGGACTAGCCCCTACAATGAGCAGTTCTTC.

The chain joins TRBV5-1 to TRBJ1-1; D not certain. This CDR3 has 11 amino acids. Germline V gives CDR1 SGHRS, CDR2 YFSETQ. V dropped 3 bases and J dropped 3 bases, with 3 bases sitting between them. The CDR3 nucleotides read TGCGCCAGCAGCTCCCACACTGAAGCTTTCTTT. Residues: CASSSHTEAFF.

There are many counts of this clone. The V gene is TRBV2, the J gene TRBJ2-5; the match to TRBD2 covers 14 bases. Germline CDR1 reads SNHLY; CDR2 reads FYNNEI. The CDR3 is 15 residues long. Losses at the gene ends were 6 bases for V and 4 bases for J; bases not matched to a gene: 4. The CDR3 sequence: CASRRTSGGRETQYF. In DNA form, the CDR3 reads TGTGCCAGCAGGCGGACTAGCGGGGGGCGAGAGACCCAGTACTTC.

The CDR3 coding sequence is TGCGCCAGCAGTCAATCGGTGGACTGTAACAATGAGCAGTTCTTC. Protein: CASSQSVDCNNEQFF. V usage is TRBV23-1 and J usage is TRBJ2-1; perhaps TRBD2 as D (5 bases). TRBV23-1 counts as an open reading frame of uncertain function. The ends were cut back, 0 bases at V and 5 bases at J, with 11 bases in the middle. The CDR3 runs 15 residues.

V is TRBV5-4 and J is TRBJ1-2, with 8 bases matching TRBD1. Germline loops: CDR1 SGHNT, CDR2 YYREEE (reference sequence). Trimming at V came to 10 bases and at J to 5 bases, leaving 7 bases not matched to a gene. CDR3 length equals 12 residues. The CDR3 is CAHGDRHYGYTF. The CDR3, as DNA: TGTGCCCACGGGGACAGGCATTATGGCTACACCTTC. Full variable domain (missing parts from reference TRBV5-4 and TRBJ1-2): ETGVTQSPTHLIKTRGQQVTLRCSSQSGHNTVSWYQQALGQGPQFIFQYYREEENGRGNFPPRFSGLQFPNYSSELNVNALELDDSALYLCAHGDRHYGYTFGSGTRLTVV.

CDR3 DNA sequence: TGTGCCAGCAGCTTAGTAGGGACGGGTGAAAAACTGTTTTTT. Protein product: CASSLVGTGEKLFF. This chain joins TRBV11-2 and TRBJ1-4; perhaps TRBD1 as D (5 bases). The CDR3 totals 14 residues. Germline lookup yields CDR1 SGHAT and CDR2 FQNNGV. The V end lost 1 base, the J end lost 7 bases, and 10 bases lay between the germline ends.

The chain employs TRBV9 and TRBJ2-3; 9 nucleotides align to TRBD1. The length of the CDR3 is 18 residues. Per the germline V gene, CDR1 is SGDLS and CDR2 is YYNGEE. Trimming cost V 3 bases and J 4 bases; bases outside gene matches: 15. The CDR3 sequence: CASSGPQGAIPKADTQYF. Here the CDR3 DNA reads TGTGCCAGCAGCGGGCCACAGGGGGCGATCCCAAAAGCAGATACGCAGTATTTT. The full variable domain, in which reference TRBV9 and TRBJ2-3 provide the parts outside the CDR3, is DSGVTQTPKHLITATGQRVTLRCSPRSGDLSVYWYQQSLDQGLQFLIQYYNGEERAKGNILERFSAQQFPDLHSELNLSSLELGDSALYFCASSGPQGAIPKADTQYFGPGTRLTVL.

This clone appeared once. The J gene is TRBJ2-2, the V gene TRBV19; 13 bases are shared with TRBD2. J was trimmed by 5 bases and V by 5 bases; bases with no gene match: 11. Per germline, CDR1 LNHDA and CDR2 SQIVND (reference sequence). The CDR3 runs to 18 residues. The chain's CDR3 is CASSPRTSGSLWTGELFF. The CDR3 DNA reads TGTGCCAGTAGTCCCCGGACTAGCGGGAGCCTTTGGACCGGGGAGCTGTTTTTT.

The rearrangement joins TRBV11-1 to TRBJ1-1; 8 bases fit TRBD1. CDR1 and CDR2 from the germline V gene are SGHAT and FQDESV (reference sequence). V shed 4 bases and J 9 bases; nucleotides not matched to a gene: 13. There are 15 residues in the CDR3. Here the CDR3 DNA reads TGTGCCAGCAGCTCAGACAGGGGCCTCTCGACTCAAGCTTTCTTT. Its translation is CASSSDRGLSTQAFF.

V usage is TRBV7-9 and J usage is TRBJ1-4; D might be TRBD1 (6 bases). Germline CDR1 is SEHNR and CDR2 is FQNEAQ (reference sequence). The V end lost 6 bases, the J end lost 0 bases, and 20 bases lay between the germline ends. This CDR3 is 18 amino acids long. The CDR3 is CASSTGGLGPTTNEKLFF. The CDR3 DNA is TGTGCCAGCAGTACGGGGGGCCTAGGCCCTACAACTAATGAAAAACTGTTTTTT.

CDR3 loop: CASSPGRGVAQYF. Here the CDR3 DNA reads TGTGCCAGCAGCCCAGGCAGAGGGGTGGCGCAGTACTTC. The V and J genes are TRBV2 and TRBJ2-7; D is possibly TRBD1 or TRBD2 (5 bases each). The CDR3 runs 13 residues. CDR1 and CDR2 from the germline V gene are SNHLY and FYNNEI. V shed 6 bases and J shed 9 bases, with 18 bases lying between them.

The chain is built from TRBV5-6 and TRBJ2-5; D remains unclear. The CDR3 runs 14 residues. CDR1 and CDR2 from the germline V gene are SGHDT and YYEEEE. The V and J ends lost 1 base and 5 bases respectively, with 12 bases between them. CDR3 residues: CASSLTRTRETQYF. The CDR3, as DNA: TGTGCCAGCAGCTTGACAAGGACGAGGGAGACCCAGTACTTC.

This clone has ten or more counts. J is TRBJ2-1 and V is TRBV6-2 or TRBV6-3; D may match TRBD1 or TRBD2 (5 bases each). This CDR3 has 15 amino acids. In germline, CDR1 is MNHEY, CDR2 SVGEGT. V was cut by 6 bases and J by 8 bases, with 20 bases left in between. Written as DNA, the CDR3 is TGTGCCAGCAGCTCTCCGGGACGGCCTTCGGATGAGCAGTTCTTC. Translating it yields CASSSPGRPSDEQFF.

CDR3 sequence reads: CASSYRKTAEAFF. The CDR3 DNA follows: TGTGCCAGCAGTTACCGAAAGACCGCCGAAGCTTTCTTT. V and J are TRBV6-5 and TRBJ1-1; no firm D call. Germline V CDR1 and CDR2: MNHEY, SVGAGI. Trimming took off 2 bases at V and 8 bases at J, with 12 bases between the two ends. This CDR3 has 13 residues.

The chain carries TRBV6-5 and TRBJ2-1; the D gene could be TRBD1 or TRBD2 (5 bases each). The CDR3 runs to 15 residues. Trimming shortened V by 1 base and J by 9 bases, and 16 bases separated the two germline ends. The germline V gene encodes CDR1 MNHEY and CDR2 SVGAGI. The CDR3 sequence is CASSYYRGRHPEQFF. The CDR3 DNA is TGTGCCAGCAGTTACTACCGGGGCAGGCACCCTGAGCAGTTCTTC.

The chain recombines TRBV4-1 with TRBJ1-5; D unclear. The CDR3 runs to 12 residues. Trimming took off 3 bases at V and 9 bases at J, with 9 bases between the two ends. Germline CDR1 MGHRA, CDR2 YSYEKL. The CDR3 reads CASSHVRGPQHF. CDR3 coding DNA: TGCGCCAGCAGCCACGTCCGGGGGCCCCAGCATTTT.

The V call is TRBV10-2, the J call TRBJ1-1; a possible D gene is TRBD1 (6 bases). In germline, CDR1 is WSHSY, CDR2 SAAADI. CDR3 length: 13 amino acids. V gave up 6 bases and J gave up 3 bases, with 11 bases separating them. The CDR3 here is CASRDRGDTEAFF. In nucleotides, the CDR3 is TGCGCCAGCAGGGATAGGGGGGACACTGAAGCTTTCTTT.

The chain joins TRBV5-1 to TRBJ2-3; D possibly corresponds to TRBD1 (6 bases). The CDR3 runs 15 residues. Trimming took 3 bases from V and 4 from J, leaving 15 bases between them. In germline, CDR1 is SGHRS, CDR2 YFSETQ. The CDR3 protein is CASSYQGTFADTQYF. CDR3 sequence (DNA): TGCGCCAGCAGCTACCAGGGGACATTCGCAGATACGCAGTATTTT.

The rearrangement links TRBV7-9 to TRBJ2-3; D might be TRBD1 or TRBD2, each matching 5 bases. Germline CDR1 is SEHNR and CDR2 is FQNEAQ (reference sequence). The CDR3 is made up of 17 amino acids. V lost 6 bases, J lost 4 bases, and 23 bases lay in between. CDR3: CASSSRGRARHADTQYF. The CDR3 nucleotides are TGTGCCAGCAGTTCTAGGGGACGGGCTAGGCACGCAGATACGCAGTATTTT.

The J gene is TRBJ1-1, the V gene TRBV3-1 (or the pseudogene TRBV3-2); D is ambiguous. CDR1 is LGHDT and CDR2 is YNNKEL in the germline V gene (reference sequence). V gave up 1 base and J gave up 14 bases, with 14 bases separating them. CDR3 length: 12 residues. CDR3 protein: CASSQVWAVPFF. CDR3 DNA sequence: TGTGCCAGCAGCCAAGTTTGGGCGGTCCCATTCTTT.

The V call is TRBV23-1, the J call TRBJ2-5; unclear D gene. TRBV23-1 is an open reading frame, and its role is uncertain. CDR3 length: 15 residues. Trimming stripped 0 bases from V and 0 bases from J, with 8 bases between. This chain's CDR3 is CASSQSWADQETQYF. The CDR3 nucleotides read TGCGCCAGCAGTCAATCGTGGGCAGACCAAGAGACCCAGTACTTC.

This chain connects TRBV5-1 to TRBJ2-7, with 10 positions matching TRBD1. The CDR3 length is 19 residues. V was pared by 2 bases and J by 4 bases, with 18 bases of the junction left unmatched. From germline, CDR1 is SGHRS and CDR2 YFSETQ. The CDR3 loop is CASSFQRDRGGENQYEQYF. The CDR3 DNA reads TGCGCCAGCAGCTTTCAACGGGACAGGGGTGGGGAAAACCAGTACGAGCAGTACTTC.